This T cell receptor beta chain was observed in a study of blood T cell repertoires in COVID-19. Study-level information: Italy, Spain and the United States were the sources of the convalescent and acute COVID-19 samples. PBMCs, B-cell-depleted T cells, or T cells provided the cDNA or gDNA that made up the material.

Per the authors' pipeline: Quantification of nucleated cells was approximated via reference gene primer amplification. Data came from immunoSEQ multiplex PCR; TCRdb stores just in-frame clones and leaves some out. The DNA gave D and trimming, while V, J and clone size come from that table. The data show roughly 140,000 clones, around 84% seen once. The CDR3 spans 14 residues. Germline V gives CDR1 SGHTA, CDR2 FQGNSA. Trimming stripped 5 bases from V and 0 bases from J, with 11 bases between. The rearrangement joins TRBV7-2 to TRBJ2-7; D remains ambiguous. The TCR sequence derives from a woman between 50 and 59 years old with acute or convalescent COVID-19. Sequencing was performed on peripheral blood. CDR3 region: CASSRVPSSYEQYF. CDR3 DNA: TGTGCCAGCAGCCGGGTCCCGAGCTCCTACGAGCAGTACTTC.